Listed below are T cell receptor beta chains from one sample, sequenced in a study of blood T cell repertoires in COVID-19. Clones were sequenced by immunoSEQ multiplex PCR, and TCRdb holds only the in-frame ones, with some missing. Here the sample spans about 120,000 clones, roughly nine tenths being singletons. Sequenced input: peripheral blood. Receptor source: a human donor with active COVID-19. The donor label of this sample is uncertain. CDR3s include the opening cysteine and the closing phenylalanine or tryptophan. Fields, in order: clone size, D gene, V gene, J gene, CDR3 protein, CDR3 DNA. D genes are given only for firm matches. Some rows have no size entry. The others give once, few or many, or a class for an expanded clone.

NA	NA	TRBV2	TRBJ2-7	CASLGGLEFEQYF	TGTGCCAGCTTGGGGGGACTCGAATTCGAGCAGTACTTC
NA	NA	TRBV14	TRBJ1-1	CASSQTQGMNTEAFF	TGTGCCAGCAGCCAAACACAGGGTATGAACACTGAAGCTTTCTTT
once	TRBD2	TRBV27	TRBJ2-7	CASTSLAGPHYEQYF	TGTGCCAGCACTTCGCTAGCGGGACCTCACTACGAGCAGTACTTC
NA	NA	TRBV18	TRBJ2-7	CASSPTQSYEQYF	TGTGCCAGCTCACCCACACAGTCCTACGAGCAGTACTTC
NA	TRBD2	TRBV4-3	TRBJ2-6	CASSEGEGNGANVLTF	TGCGCCAGCAGCGAAGGGGAGGGGAATGGGGCCAACGTCCTGACTTTC
NA	NA	TRBV6-2/TRBV6-3	TRBJ1-2	CASSLGQNGYTF	TGTGCCAGCAGTTTAGGACAGAATGGCTACACCTTC
NA	NA	TRBV5-5	TRBJ2-5	CASSSVWADGQETQYF	TGTGCCAGCAGCTCAGTATGGGCAGATGGCCAAGAGACCCAGTACTTC
NA	NA	TRBV5-5	TRBJ1-4	CASSPTGSNEKLFF	TGTGCCAGCAGCCCGACAGGATCTAATGAAAAACTGTTTTTT
NA	NA	TRBV2	TRBJ1-2	CASSLQGSAF	TGTGCCAGCAGCCTACAGGGTTCCGCCTTC
NA	NA	TRBV6-1	TRBJ2-5	CASSEAVVGETQYF	TGTGCCAGCAGTGAAGCGGTCGTCGGAGAGACCCAGTACTTC
NA	NA	TRBV25-1	TRBJ2-1	CASSDLVEQFF	TGTGCCAGCAGTGATTTAGTAGAGCAGTTCTTC
once	TRBD1	TRBV30	TRBJ1-1	CAWSKQGLLNTEAFF	TGTGCCTGGAGTAAACAGGGGCTCCTAAACACTGAAGCTTTCTTT
NA	TRBD1	TRBV24-1	TRBJ2-3	CATSETGGGSTDTQYF	TGTGCCACCAGTGAAACAGGGGGCGGAAGCACAGATACGCAGTATTTT
NA	NA	TRBV21-1	TRBJ2-1	CASSKVLAGKHGEQFF	TGTGCCAGCAGCAAAGTCCTAGCGGGGAAACACGGTGAGCAGTTCTTC
NA	TRBD1	TRBV5-1	TRBJ1-4	CASRPGTGVAGEKLFF	TGCGCCAGCAGACCCGGGACAGGAGTAGCAGGTGAAAAACTGTTTTTT
NA	NA	TRBV28	TRBJ2-7	CASTRPGSFSYEQYF	TGTGCCAGCACTCGACCAGGGTCATTCAGCTACGAGCAGTACTTC
NA	TRBD1	TRBV4-1	TRBJ1-1	CASSLTPGQGISEAFF	TGCGCCAGCAGCCTAACTCCGGGACAGGGGATCTCTGAAGCTTTCTTT